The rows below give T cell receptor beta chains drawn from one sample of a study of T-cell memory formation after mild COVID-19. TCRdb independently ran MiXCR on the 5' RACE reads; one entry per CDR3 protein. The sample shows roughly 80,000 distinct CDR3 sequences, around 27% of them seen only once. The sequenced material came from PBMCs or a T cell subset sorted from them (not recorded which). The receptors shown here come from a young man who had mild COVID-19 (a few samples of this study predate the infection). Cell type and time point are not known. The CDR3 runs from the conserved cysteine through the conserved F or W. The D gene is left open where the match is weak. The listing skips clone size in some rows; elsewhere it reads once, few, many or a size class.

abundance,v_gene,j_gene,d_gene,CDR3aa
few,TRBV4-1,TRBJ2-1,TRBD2,CASSQISSGDYNEQFF
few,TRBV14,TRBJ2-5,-,CASSHGGVYRETQYF
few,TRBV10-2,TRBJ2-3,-,CASIDVDTQYF
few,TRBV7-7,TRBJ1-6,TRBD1,CASSLRDRRNSPLHF
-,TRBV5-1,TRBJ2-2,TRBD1,CASSKGQRNTGELFF
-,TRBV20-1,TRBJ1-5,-,CSAREGSGQPQHF
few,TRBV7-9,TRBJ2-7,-,CASSRYYEQYF
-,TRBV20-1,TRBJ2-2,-,CSARDRASLGGELFF
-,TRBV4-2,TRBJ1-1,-,CASTIDPLSTEAFF
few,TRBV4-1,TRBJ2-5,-,CASSQVLGGASETQYF
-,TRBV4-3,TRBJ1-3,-,CASSQGLAPGNTIYF
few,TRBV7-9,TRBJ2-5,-,CASSLRGLRTNQETQYF
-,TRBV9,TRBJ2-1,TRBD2,CASSTRGGRNEQFF
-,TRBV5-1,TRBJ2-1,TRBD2,CASRHPSGPAYNEQFF
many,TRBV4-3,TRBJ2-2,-,CASSQEGLNTGELFF
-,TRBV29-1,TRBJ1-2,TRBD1,CSVERVLDRGYGYTF
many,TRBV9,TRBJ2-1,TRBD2,CASSPQRGPYNEQFF
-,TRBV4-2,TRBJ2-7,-,CASSPGLWDEQYF
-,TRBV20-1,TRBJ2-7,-,CSARDLGGPGEQYF
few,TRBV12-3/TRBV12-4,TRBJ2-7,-,CASSLNGRDEQYF
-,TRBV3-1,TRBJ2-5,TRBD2,CASTGLADRETQYF
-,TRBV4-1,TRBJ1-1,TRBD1,CASSQGWTGVTEAFF
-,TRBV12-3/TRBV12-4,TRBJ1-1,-,CASTWNTEAFF
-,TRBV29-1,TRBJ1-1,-,CSVYDTGISNEAFF
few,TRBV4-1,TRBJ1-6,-,CASSPYPGDRTSPLHF
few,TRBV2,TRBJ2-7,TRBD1,CAGRSQGAYEQYF
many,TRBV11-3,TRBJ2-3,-,CASSAPGDTQYF